The 14 T cell receptor beta chains given below trace back to one sample, sequenced in a study of blood T cell repertoires in COVID-19 (dated by TCRdb to the early 2020s). Receptor libraries were prepared by the immunoSEQ multiplex PCR assay. TCRdb stores this immuneACCESS table with in-frame sequences only. Part of the clones is absent; in the studies checked, under half of the shortfall reflects unresolved V genes, and no reason is known for the rest. The sample contains about 38,000 clones, about two thirds of them found a single time. The ten biggest clones cover roughly 10% of the sample. Sequencing was performed on peripheral blood. The receptors come from a man between 65 and 85 years old with COVID-19, enrolled during active disease.

This clone was counted between two and nine times. The gene calls are TRBV4-2 and TRBJ1-6; maybe TRBD1 (5 bases). The CDR3 totals 15 residues. Germline V lookup: CDR1 LGHNA, CDR2 YNFKEQ. The ends were cut back, 1 base at V and 10 bases at J, with 14 bases in the middle. CDR3 bases: TGTGCCAGCAGCCAAGGATGGGGGGTAGAGTCACCCCTCCACTTT. It specifies CASSQGWGVESPLHF.

This clone was counted a few times. This chain connects TRBV5-4 to TRBJ2-1; 9 nucleotides align to TRBD2. The J segment lost 7 bases and the V segment lost 3 bases, leaving 8 bases of the junction unmatched. The CDR3 consists of 15 residues. Germline assignment: CDR1 SGHNT and CDR2 YYREEE (reference sequence). The CDR3 here is CASSSPGLATNEQFF. The CDR3 bases are TGTGCCAGCAGCTCACCGGGACTAGCCACTAATGAGCAGTTCTTC.

A note on this clone: A far larger clone is a single base away, which makes a read error likely. The genes are TRBV19 and TRBJ2-1; maybe TRBD2 (6 bases). The germline gives CDR1 LNHDA, CDR2 SQIVND (reference sequence). CDR3 length equals 15 residues. Trimming removed 1 base from V and 9 bases from J, with 16 bases in between. CDR3 amino acids: CASSIGGGAGAEQFF. DNA of the CDR3: TGTGCCAGTAGTATAGGGGGCGGGGCGGGCGCTGAGCAGTTCTTC.

The chain has TRBV18 and TRBJ1-5; unclear D gene. The length of the CDR3 is 15 residues. Germline V gene data show CDR1 as KGHSH and CDR2 as LQKENI. The germline V and J ends were trimmed by 4 bases and 5 bases, with 15 bases remaining between them. CDR3 DNA: TGTGCCAGCTCACGGGGTTCGTCGCGGGATCAGCCCCAGCATTTT. Residues: CASSRGSSRDQPQHF.

This clone was detected only once. The rearrangement uses TRBV6-5 and TRBJ2-1; D perhaps matches TRBD2 (5 bases). The CDR3 contains 13 residues. V dropped 8 bases and J dropped 7 bases, with 15 bases sitting between them. In germline, CDR1 is MNHEY, CDR2 SVGAGI. The CDR3 here is CASGVGESNEQFF. In DNA, the CDR3 is TGTGCCAGCGGCGTTGGGGAGTCGAATGAGCAGTTCTTC.

In its sample, this clone was seen once. J is TRBJ2-3 and V is TRBV3-1 (or the pseudogene TRBV3-2), with 10 bases fitting TRBD1. Germline V gene lookup returns CDR1 LGHDT and CDR2 YNNKEL (reference sequence). J gave up 9 bases and V 4 bases, and 13 bases lay outside the gene matches. The CDR3 spans 16 residues. CDR3 in DNA: TGTGCCAGCAGCCGGACGATGGACAGGGGGAGTCGGACGCAGTATTTT. As protein: CASSRTMDRGSRTQYF.

The chain links TRBV6-5 to TRBJ2-5; D is uncertain. V lost 4 bases, J lost 9 bases, and 12 bases lay in between. This CDR3 comprises 12 residues. Germline CDR1 and CDR2: MNHEY and SVGAGI. CDR3 in DNA: TGTGCCAGCAGTTCCGCGACAAAGGCCCAGTACTTC. Protein: CASSSATKAQYF.

This chain links TRBV5-1 with TRBJ1-5; 12 positions match TRBD1. CDR1 SGHRS and CDR2 YFSETQ come from the germline V gene. This CDR3 comprises 15 residues. V lost 3 bases to trimming and J lost 7 bases; unmatched junction nucleotides: 5. The DNA for the CDR3 is TGCGCCAGCAGCTCCGGGACAGGGGGCCGGCAGCCCCAGCATTTT. Its protein product is CASSSGTGGRQPQHF.

This chain connects TRBV6-5 to TRBJ1-2, with 11 bases fitting TRBD1. In germline, CDR1 is MNHEY, CDR2 SVGAGI. The CDR3 is 13 amino acids. The ends lost 5 bases at V and 7 bases at J; junction bases unmatched: 3. In DNA, the CDR3 is TGTGCCAGCAGTATGGACAGGGGGCCTGGCTACACCTTC. Protein: CASSMDRGPGYTF.

This clone is medium-sized by share. The chain has TRBV7-8 and TRBJ1-4; 7 nucleotides match TRBD1. This CDR3 comprises 15 residues. J lost 8 bases, V lost 7 bases, and 13 bases had no gene match. Germline lookup yields CDR1 SGHVS and CDR2 FQNEAQ. The CDR3 DNA reads as TGTGCCAGCACCAAAAGGGGGCGGGTCGGGGAAAAACTGTTTTTT. Its translation: CASTKRGRVGEKLFF.

This clone appeared once. The V call is TRBV5-1, the J call TRBJ2-1; TRBD2 matches 14 bases. CDR3 length equals 16 residues. The V segment lost 0 bases and the J segment 9 bases; nucleotides outside the gene matches: 5. CDR1 and CDR2 (germline): SGHRS, YFSETQ. CDR3 DNA sequence: TGCGCCAGCAGCTTGGGGGGGACTAGCGGGAGTATTGAGCAGTTCTTC. Translating gives CASSLGGTSGSIEQFF. Variable domain in full (rest from reference TRBV5-1 and TRBJ2-1): KAGVTQTPRYLIKTRGQQVTLSCSPISGHRSVSWYQQTPGQGLQFLFEYFSETQRNKGNFPGRFSGRQFSNSRSEMNVSTLELGDSALYLCASSLGGTSGSIEQFFGPGTRLTVL.

The rearrangement uses TRBV18 and TRBJ2-5, with TRBD1 matching over 11 bases. The CDR3 is 14 amino acids. Germline CDR1 and CDR2: KGHSH and LQKENI. The V gene end was trimmed by 6 bases and the J gene end by 5 bases; junction bases not matched to a gene: 5. The CDR3 sequence: CASSYGQGAETQYF. Here the CDR3 DNA reads TGTGCCAGCTCCTATGGACAGGGGGCTGAGACCCAGTACTTC. The entire variable domain, with the rest obtained from reference TRBV18 and TRBJ2-5, is as follows: NAGVMQNPRHLVRRRGQEARLRCSPMKGHSHVYWYRQLPEEGLKFMVYLQKENIIDESGMPKERFSAEFPKEGPSILRIQQVVRGDSAAYFCASSYGQGAETQYFGPGTRLLVL.

V and J are TRBV29-1 and TRBJ2-1; 8 bases match TRBD2. J gave up 7 bases and V 8 bases, and 10 bases lay outside the gene matches. CDR3 length: 13 amino acids. Germline V gene sequence: CDR1 SQVTM, CDR2 ANQGSEA. CDR3 in DNA: TGCAGCTCCGAGGAGCGGGAGTATAATGAGCAGTTCTTC. It is translated as CSSEEREYNEQFF.

The chain couples TRBV13 to TRBJ2-7; TRBD1 aligns across 7 bases. Germline loops: CDR1 PRHDT, CDR2 FYEKMQ (reference sequence). J was trimmed by 6 bases and V by 6 bases; bases with no gene match: 5. The CDR3 is 12 residues long. The CDR3 reads CASSTGVSEQYF. The CDR3 coding sequence is TGTGCCAGCAGTACAGGGGTCTCCGAGCAGTACTTC.